This T cell receptor (beta chain) comes out of a study of blood T cell repertoires in COVID-19. Generated by immunoSEQ multiplex PCR, the TCRdb table keeps only in-frame clones and is missing some. The data show a few hundred thousand clones, approximately 92% seen once. V lost 10 bases and J 3 bases, leaving 18 bases between the germline ends. The CDR3 sequence is 15 residues long. Per germline, CDR1 MNHEY and CDR2 SMNVEV (reference sequence). The clonotype comes from a person aged 18 to 29 with COVID-19, enrolled during active disease. Sequencing used peripheral blood. V and J are TRBV27 and TRBJ1-4; no reliable D call. CDR3 in amino acids: CATKGRASANEKLFF. CDR3 coding DNA: TGTGCCACTAAAGGGAGGGCTTCCGCTAATGAAAAACTGTTTTTT.